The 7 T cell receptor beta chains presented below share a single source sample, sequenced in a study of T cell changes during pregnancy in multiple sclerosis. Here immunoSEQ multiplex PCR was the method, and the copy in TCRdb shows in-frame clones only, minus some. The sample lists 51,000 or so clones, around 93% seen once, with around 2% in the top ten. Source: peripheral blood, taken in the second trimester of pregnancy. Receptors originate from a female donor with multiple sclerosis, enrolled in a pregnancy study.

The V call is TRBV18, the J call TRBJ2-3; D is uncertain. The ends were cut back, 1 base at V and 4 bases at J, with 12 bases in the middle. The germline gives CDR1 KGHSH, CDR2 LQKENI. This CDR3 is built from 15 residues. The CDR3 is CASSPQVGAADTQYF. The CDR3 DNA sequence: TGTGCCAGCTCACCACAGGTGGGCGCCGCAGATACGCAGTATTTT.

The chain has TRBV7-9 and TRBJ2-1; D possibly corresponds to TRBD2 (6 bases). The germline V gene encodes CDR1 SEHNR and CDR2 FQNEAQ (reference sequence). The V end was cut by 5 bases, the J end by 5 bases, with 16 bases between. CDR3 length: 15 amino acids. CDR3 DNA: TGTGCCAGCAGCCCGCCGGGACTGCGTGACAATGAGCAGTTCTTC. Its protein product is CASSPPGLRDNEQFF.

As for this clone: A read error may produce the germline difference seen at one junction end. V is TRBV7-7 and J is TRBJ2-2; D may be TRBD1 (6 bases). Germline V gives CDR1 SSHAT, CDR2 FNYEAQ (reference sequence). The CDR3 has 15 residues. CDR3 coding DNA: TGTGCTAGCAGCCCGCGGACAGCTACAGCCGGGGAGCTGTTTTTT. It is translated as CASSPRTATAGELFF.

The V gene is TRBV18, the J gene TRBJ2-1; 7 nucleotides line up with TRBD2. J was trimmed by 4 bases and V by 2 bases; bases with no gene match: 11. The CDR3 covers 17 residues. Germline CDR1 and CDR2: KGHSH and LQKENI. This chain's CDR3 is CASSPSPSAGEYNEQFF. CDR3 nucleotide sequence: TGTGCCAGCTCACCAAGCCCCTCGGCGGGAGAATACAATGAGCAGTTCTTC.

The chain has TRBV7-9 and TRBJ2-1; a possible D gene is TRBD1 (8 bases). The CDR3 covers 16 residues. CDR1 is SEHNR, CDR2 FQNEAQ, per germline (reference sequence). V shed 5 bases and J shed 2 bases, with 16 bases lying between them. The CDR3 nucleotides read TGTGCCAGCAGCGACTACAGGGGGGGGACCTACAATGAGCAGTTCTTC. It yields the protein CASSDYRGGTYNEQFF.

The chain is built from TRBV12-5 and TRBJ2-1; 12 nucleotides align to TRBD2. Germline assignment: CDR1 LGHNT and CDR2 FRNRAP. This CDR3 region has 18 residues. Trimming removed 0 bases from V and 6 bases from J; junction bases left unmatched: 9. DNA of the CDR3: TGTGCTAGTGGTTTGGTTGTCCAGACTAGCGGGAGCCCCAATGAGCAGTTCTTC. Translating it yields CASGLVVQTSGSPNEQFF.

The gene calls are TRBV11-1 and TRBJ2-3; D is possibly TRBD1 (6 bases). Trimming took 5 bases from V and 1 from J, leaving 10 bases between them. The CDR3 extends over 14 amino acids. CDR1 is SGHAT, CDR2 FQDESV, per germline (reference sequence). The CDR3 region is CASSHRQGTDTQYF. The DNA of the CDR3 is TGTGCCAGCAGCCACCGACAGGGCACAGATACGCAGTATTTT.